Listed below are T cell receptor beta chains from one sample, sequenced in a study of blood T cell dynamics during melanoma immunotherapy. Using immunoSEQ multiplex PCR, the repertoire was profiled, and TCRdb retains in-frame clones only, with some absent. The repertoire holds about 8,000 clones, approximately 80% seen once, with roughly 15% in the top ten. The specimen comprised blood, sampled from a patient treated with checkpoint blockade. Every receptor here comes from a human donor with melanoma. Both conserved end residues are part of each CDR3. The D gene is left open where the match is weak.

TRBJ1-3 TRBD1 TRBV15 CATGDSNSGNTIYF
TRBJ2-2 TRBD2 TRBV5-5 CASSPRTSGNTGELFF
TRBJ2-2 - TRBV19 CASSLRVTGELFF
TRBJ1-2 - TRBV6-5 CASKTGSNGYTF
TRBJ2-2 TRBD2 TRBV6-1 CASSQTSGGTGELFF
TRBJ2-3 TRBD2 TRBV6-1 CASSEHPAGGTDTQYF
TRBJ1-2 - TRBV28 CASKSSKEGGTSNYGYTF
TRBJ2-1 TRBD2 TRBV10-3 CAISGLAGGPNEQFF
TRBJ2-2 - TRBV11-3 CASSLRTLGGGELFF
TRBJ2-3 - TRBV30 CAWKYRLTDTQYF
TRBJ2-1 TRBD2 TRBV10-3 CAISDPTPGLAGANEQFF
TRBJ1-5 TRBD1 TRBV19 CASSIQGANNQPQHF
TRBJ2-7 TRBD1 TRBV5-6 CASSLAGTASYEQYF
TRBJ2-2 - TRBV15 CATSRDRGTGELFF
TRBJ1-2 - TRBV5-5 CASSLAQGGSYGYTF
TRBJ2-5 - TRBV6-1 CASSETSTLLRETQYF
TRBJ2-3 TRBD1 TRBV5-5 CASSLGTGVTDTQYF
TRBJ2-5 TRBD1 TRBV6-1 CASSEATGGQETQYF
TRBJ2-3 - TRBV7-2 CASSLVRGVGDTQYF
TRBJ1-3 - TRBV7-1 CASSLRRIGSSSGNTIYF
TRBJ1-5 - TRBV7-9 CASSDTGFNQPQHF
TRBJ2-7 - TRBV2 CASSEDWGDEQYF
TRBJ1-2 TRBD1 TRBV2 CASSFRTGGEVYTF
TRBJ1-1 - TRBV5-1 CASSIASVNTEAFF
TRBJ2-7 - TRBV6-1 CASSAITTGRYEQYF
TRBJ1-1 - TRBV6-5 CASSLRVWTEAFF
TRBJ1-4 TRBD1 TRBV4-1 CASSLDRATNEKLFF
TRBJ2-3 TRBD1 TRBV5-6 CASSLRDRYTDTQYF
TRBJ2-3 TRBD1 TRBV9 CASSVTRGRADTQYF
TRBJ2-3 - TRBV28 CASSFEGTDTQYF
TRBJ1-2 TRBD1 TRBV4-2 CASSQDRDRFNYGYTF
TRBJ2-2 - TRBV14 CASSRTQGYGELFF
TRBJ2-5 - TRBV5-1 CASSFKETQYF
TRBJ1-6 - TRBV4-2 CASSQINSPLHF
TRBJ1-1 - TRBV5-5 CASSFWIREGAFF
TRBJ1-1 - TRBV2 CASSESVMNTEAFF
TRBJ1-5 - TRBV29-1 CSVAVDSAIQPQHF
TRBJ1-3 - TRBV15 CATSRDPVTSGNTIYF
TRBJ1-5 TRBD1 TRBV30 CAWSLMTGVGQPQHF
TRBJ1-3 - TRBV2 CASSLTASGNTIYF
TRBJ2-1 - TRBV6-4 CASSDGFSNEQFF
TRBJ2-7 - TRBV6-5 CASSEGLSYEQYF
TRBJ1-1 - TRBV10-3 CATQKNTEAFF
TRBJ1-5 - TRBV7-8 CASSLKSGGSQPQHF
TRBJ2-3 - TRBV5-4 CASSLRQPSTDTQYF
TRBJ1-2 - TRBV5-1 CASSSGVLNYGYTF
TRBJ2-5 TRBD2 TRBV5-6 CASSLAPAGGRETQYF
TRBJ1-2 TRBD1 TRBV6-1 CASSEDRVYGYTF
TRBJ2-5 TRBD1 TRBV15 CATSRSTSGGERTQYF
TRBJ1-1 - TRBV29-1 CSVPDGTGTEAFF
TRBJ1-2 - TRBV5-6 CASSRAYGYTF
TRBJ2-7 TRBD1 TRBV9 CASSQGDGYEQYF